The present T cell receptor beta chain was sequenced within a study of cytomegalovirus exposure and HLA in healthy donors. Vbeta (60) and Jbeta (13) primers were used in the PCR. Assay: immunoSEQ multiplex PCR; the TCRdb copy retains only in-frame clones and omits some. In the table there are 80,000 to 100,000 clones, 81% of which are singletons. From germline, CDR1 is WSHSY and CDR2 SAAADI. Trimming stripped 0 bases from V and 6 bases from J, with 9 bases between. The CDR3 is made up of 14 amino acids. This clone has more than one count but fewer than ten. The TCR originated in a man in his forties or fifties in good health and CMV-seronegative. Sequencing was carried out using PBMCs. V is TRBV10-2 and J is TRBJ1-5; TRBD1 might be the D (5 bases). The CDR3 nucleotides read TGCGCCAGCAGTGAGTCACAGGTACGTCAGCCCCAGCATTTT. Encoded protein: CASSESQVRQPQHF.